Below are 12 T cell receptor beta chains sequenced from a single sample in a study of OX40 agonist ivuxolimab in advanced cancers. Libraries were prepared by immunoSEQ multiplex PCR; TCRdb keeps only in-frame clonotypes and omits some of them. The sample lists 55,000 to 75,000 clones, 80% to 85% occurring once. The sample consisted of CD4+ or CD8+ T cells sorted from blood, taken in a trial of the OX40 agonist ivuxolimab. The receptors here all came from an adult with an advanced solid tumor such as melanoma, head and neck, liver or kidney cancer.

This clone was seen only once. V gene TRBV5-1 combines with J gene TRBJ1-2; maybe TRBD1 (6 bases). The CDR3 length is 17 residues. Germline CDR1 is SGHRS and CDR2 is YFSETQ. Trimming stripped 0 bases from V and 4 bases from J, with 19 bases between. This CDR3 reads CASSLAYGQINAYGYTF. CDR3 bases: TGCGCCAGCAGCTTGGCCTACGGACAGATTAACGCCTATGGCTACACCTTC. The variable domain in full, completed from reference TRBV5-1 and TRBJ1-2, reads KAGVTQTPRYLIKTRGQQVTLSCSPISGHRSVSWYQQTPGQGLQFLFEYFSETQRNKGNFPGRFSGRQFSNSRSEMNVSTLELGDSALYLCASSLAYGQINAYGYTFGSGTRLTVV.

This chain uses TRBV5-1 with TRBJ2-6; D not certain. Germline values: CDR1 SGHRS, CDR2 YFSETQ. Trimming took off 0 bases at V and 0 bases at J, with 4 bases between the two ends. CDR3 length: 15 amino acids. CDR3 in DNA: TGCGCCAGCAGCTTGGAGGGCTCTGGGGCCAACGTCCTGACTTTC. Translated, it gives CASSLEGSGANVLTF.

This chain uses TRBV6-5 with TRBJ2-1; D assignment may be TRBD1 or TRBD2 (5 bases each). V shed 4 bases and J shed 8 bases, with 12 bases lying between them. Germline V lookup: CDR1 MNHEY, CDR2 SVGAGI. The CDR3 contains 13 residues. In DNA, the CDR3 is TGTGCCAGCAGTTTCGCCGGGACCGATGAGCAGTTCTTC. It is translated as CASSFAGTDEQFF.

The genes are TRBV6-4 and TRBJ2-2, with a tentative D call TRBD1 (6 bases). CDR1 and CDR2 from the germline V gene are MRHNA and SNTAGT. The CDR3 loop spans 16 amino acids. The V end lost 5 bases, the J end lost 1 base, and 14 bases lay between the germline ends. The CDR3 region is CASSNQPGQNTGELFF. CDR3 in DNA: TGTGCCAGCAGTAATCAACCGGGACAGAACACCGGGGAGCTGTTTTTT.

This chain joins TRBV7-9 and TRBJ1-6; possibly TRBD1 for D (5 bases). Trimming removed 3 bases at V and 7 bases at J, with 16 bases between. Germline CDR1 and CDR2: SEHNR and FQNEAQ (reference sequence). This CDR3 spans 16 amino acids. The CDR3 sequence is CASSFAGAQVNSPLHF. CDR3 nucleotides: TGTGCCAGCAGCTTTGCTGGGGCACAAGTAAATTCACCCCTCCACTTT.

The chain carries TRBV10-3 and TRBJ2-5; D unclear. Germline values: CDR1 ENHRY, CDR2 SYGVKD. Trimming left V 2 bases short and J 3 bases short, with 4 bases between. The CDR3 length is 12 residues. The CDR3 bases are TGTGCCATCAGTGAGGCGAAAGAGACCCAGTACTTC. Translation: CAISEAKETQYF.

This chain joins TRBV11-2 and TRBJ2-1, with D perhaps matching TRBD2 (5 bases). The CDR3 extends over 19 amino acids. V shed 2 bases and J shed 3 bases, with 23 bases lying between them. Germline V CDR1 and CDR2: SGHAT, FQNNGV. The CDR3 nucleotides read TGTGCCAGCAGCTTATCCCTCATCAGAAGCGGAGTAAACTACAATGAGCAGTTCTTC. Protein sequence: CASSLSLIRSGVNYNEQFF.

This clone was recorded once. This chain uses TRBV5-4 with TRBJ2-1; 8 bases line up with TRBD2. The CDR3 is 14 residues long. Germline V gives CDR1 SGHNT, CDR2 YYREEE (reference sequence). V dropped 2 bases and J dropped 4; count of bases not matched to a gene: 2. CDR3 protein: CASSLGTRYNEQFF. The CDR3 nucleotides are TGTGCCAGCAGCTTAGGGACTAGGTACAATGAGCAGTTCTTC.

This clone was picked up one time. The chain recombines TRBV6-1 with TRBJ1-1; the D gene is possibly TRBD1 (6 bases). CDR1 is MNHNS, CDR2 SASEGT, per germline. Trimming took 2 bases from V and 0 from J, leaving 13 bases between them. This CDR3 has 16 residues. CDR3: CASSEPPGQLNTEAFF. CDR3 coding DNA: TGTGCCAGCAGTGAACCCCCCGGACAGCTGAACACTGAAGCTTTCTTT.

The chain has TRBV5-1 and TRBJ2-6; D is unclear. The germline CDR1 and CDR2 sequences are SGHRS and YFSETQ. The CDR3 is made up of 15 amino acids. With 4 bases removed from V and 4 bases from J, the gap between germline ends came to 12 bases. In DNA form, the CDR3 reads TGCGCCAGCAGCCCGATCTTGACCGGGGCCAACGTCCTGACTTTC. This gives the protein CASSPILTGANVLTF.

The rearrangement joins TRBV14 to TRBJ1-1; 10 nucleotides align to TRBD1. The V gene's germline CDR1 is SGHDN and CDR2 FVKESK. J was trimmed by 11 bases and V by 1 base; bases with no gene match: 10. The CDR3 is made up of 15 amino acids. CDR3 nucleotides: TGTGCCAGCAGCCAAGCCGGGACAGGGGAAAGGAGGGCTTTCTTT. Its protein is CASSQAGTGERRAFF.

The rearrangement links TRBV7-8 to TRBJ1-5; no firm D call. The CDR3 extends over 15 amino acids. The germline V gene has CDR1 SGHVS and CDR2 FQNEAQ. Trimming took 0 bases from V and 1 from J, leaving 7 bases between them. The CDR3 coding sequence is TGTGCCAGCAGCTTAGCCCCGTGGAGCAATCAGCCCCAGCATTTT. Its protein product is CASSLAPWSNQPQHF. The full variable domain, in which reference TRBV7-8 and TRBJ1-5 provide the parts outside the CDR3, is GAGVSQSPRYKVAKRGQDVALRCDPISGHVSLFWYQQALGQGPEFLTYFQNEAQLDKSGLPSDRFFAERPEGSVSTLKIQRTQQEDSAVYLCASSLAPWSNQPQHFGDGTRLSIL.